Following are 17 T cell receptor beta chains from one sample sequenced in a study of a mutant IDH1 vaccine in newly diagnosed glioma. Clones were read by immunoSEQ multiplex PCR, and TCRdb kept only the in-frame ones, dropping some. In the table there are some 130,000 clones, around three quarters of which are singletons. Their recognized antigens are unknown. Time point given: week 11, during vaccination. Topical imiquimod was applied with each vaccine dose, which held 300 ug of mutant IDH1 20-mer peptide. Sequencing was performed on PBMCs, taken from a glioma patient whose treatment included an IDH1 peptide vaccine. The source of these receptors is a middle-aged man with glioma.

This clone has only a few counts. The chain recombines TRBV4-3 with TRBJ2-5, with D perhaps TRBD1 or TRBD2 (5 bases each). The J call may be mistaken, given a closer DNA end match to TRBJ2-7. Per germline, CDR1 LGHNA and CDR2 YSLEER. The CDR3 loop spans 15 amino acids. In DNA, the CDR3 is TGCGCCAGCAGCCAAGGGGCAGGGAGCTCCTACGAGCAGTACTTC. It translates to CASSQGAGSSYEQYF.

This clone was seen once. The chain links TRBV7-2 to TRBJ1-1; D call uncertain. From germline, CDR1 is SGHTA and CDR2 FQGNSA. The CDR3 contains 13 residues. The V end was cut by 3 bases, the J end by 1 base, with 6 bases between. This chain's CDR3 is CASSFHSNTEAFF. CDR3 in DNA: TGTGCCAGCAGCTTCCATTCGAACACTGAAGCTTTCTTT.

The J gene is TRBJ1-1, the V gene TRBV19; TRBD1 is a possible D gene (5 bases). V gave up 3 bases and J gave up 7 bases, with 9 bases separating them. The germline V gene has CDR1 LNHDA and CDR2 SQIVND (reference sequence). The CDR3 spans 12 residues. The CDR3 nucleotides read TGTGCCAGTAGTATCCTTCAGGGTGAAGCTTTCTTT. Translating gives CASSILQGEAFF.

This chain links TRBV9 with TRBJ2-6; 8 bases fit TRBD1. The CDR3 length is 16 residues. V shed 3 bases and J 2 bases; nucleotides not matched to a gene: 4. Germline assignment: CDR1 SGDLS and CDR2 YYNGEE. CDR3: CASSEQGGTGANVLTF. The CDR3 nucleotides are TGTGCCAGCAGCGAACAGGGGGGAACTGGGGCCAACGTCCTGACTTTC.

In DNA form, the CDR3 reads TGTGCCTGCTCCGGGACAGGGGCCTACGAGCAGTACTTC. Amino acids: CACSGTGAYEQYF. The chain couples TRBV7-3 to TRBJ2-7; 10 positions agree with TRBD1. J gave up 2 bases and V 11 bases, and 6 bases lay outside the gene matches. The CDR3 is 13 amino acids. The V gene's germline CDR1 is SGHTA and CDR2 FQGTGA.

The rearrangement joins TRBV6-6 to TRBJ2-3; 11 bases line up with TRBD2. CDR1 is MNHNY and CDR2 is SVGAGI in the germline V gene (reference sequence). The CDR3 is 16 residues long. V lost 2 bases, J lost 2 bases, and 3 bases stayed unmatched. CDR3 DNA: TGTGCCAGCAGTTACGGGACTAGCGGTTACACAGATACGCAGTATTTT. It is translated as CASSYGTSGYTDTQYF.

This clone was found once. The rearrangement joins TRBV10-3 to TRBJ1-5; D is unclear. The CDR3 consists of 16 residues. The germline V gene has CDR1 ENHRY and CDR2 SYGVKD. Trimming pared 10 bases from V and 3 bases from J, leaving 22 bases between. The CDR3 loop is CATQSTPPAPNQPQHF. In nucleotides, the CDR3 is TGTGCCACGCAATCTACCCCTCCCGCTCCCAATCAGCCCCAGCATTTT.

The chain joins TRBV28 to TRBJ2-1; 7 nucleotides align to TRBD2. The V gene's germline CDR1 is MDHEN and CDR2 SYDVKM. With 5 bases clipped from V and 5 bases from J, the junction kept 12 bases outside the gene matches. The CDR3 covers 16 residues. CDR3 nucleotide sequence: TGTGCCAGCAGTCCATACTGGCGGGAGATGAACAATGAGCAGTTCTTC. It translates to CASSPYWREMNNEQFF.

This clone was counted once. CDR3 region: CASSIDRSGYTF. In nucleotides, the CDR3 is TGTGCCAGTAGTATAGACAGGAGTGGCTACACCTTC. The chain recombines TRBV19 with TRBJ1-2; D is ambiguous. The length of the CDR3 is 12 residues. V was clipped by 0 bases and J by 7 bases, with 6 bases between them. Germline CDR1 reads LNHDA; CDR2 reads SQIVND (reference sequence).

The chain has TRBV28 and TRBJ1-2; 7 bases line up with TRBD1. The CDR3 is 17 residues long. Germline lookup yields CDR1 MDHEN and CDR2 SYDVKM. Trimming removed 2 bases from V and 5 bases from J; junction bases left unmatched: 14. CDR3 residues: CASSLGLQGTLGYGYTF. CDR3 sequence (DNA): TGTGCCAGCAGTTTAGGACTACAGGGGACGCTAGGATATGGCTACACCTTC.

The chain has TRBV19 and TRBJ2-3, with D possibly TRBD2 on 5 matching bases. This CDR3 contains 14 residues. The V and J ends lost 2 bases and 4 bases respectively, with 10 bases between them. The germline V gene has CDR1 LNHDA and CDR2 SQIVND (reference sequence). CDR3 coding DNA: TGTGCCAGTAGTATATCGAGGGCTCCAGATACGCAGTATTTT. Its protein product is CASSISRAPDTQYF.

This chain uses TRBV15 with TRBJ2-6; D may be TRBD2 (6 bases). Between the trimmed V and J ends, which lost 5 bases and 4 bases, there was a span of 9 bases. CDR1 and CDR2 from the germline V gene are LNHNV and YYDKDF (reference sequence). The length of the CDR3 is 14 residues. The CDR3 nucleotides read TGTGCCACCAGCGGGGGGTTCGGGGCCAACGTCCTGACTTTC. It translates to CATSGGFGANVLTF.

J is TRBJ1-1 and V is TRBV2; the D gene is possibly TRBD1 (6 bases). Deletions cut 8 bases from V and 12 bases from J, with 16 bases between. CDR3 size: 11 residues. Germline loops: CDR1 SNHLY, CDR2 FYNNEI. The CDR3 DNA reads TGTGCCAGCGGCGGGGGCGAGGTCCCTTTCTTT. Translation: CASGGGEVPFF.

The gene calls are TRBV18 and TRBJ2-5, with D perhaps TRBD2 (6 bases). The CDR3 loop spans 14 amino acids. With 6 bases removed from V and 4 bases from J, the gap between germline ends came to 15 bases. Germline CDR1 is KGHSH and CDR2 is LQKENI. The CDR3 spells CASSISGLLETQYF. As DNA, the CDR3 is TGTGCCAGCTCCATTTCGGGACTTTTAGAGACCCAGTACTTC.

The V call is TRBV21-1, the J call TRBJ2-2; the D call of TRBD1 is as the table states it, not checked on the DNA. TRBV21-1 is labeled a pseudogene. The CDR3 consists of 15 residues. CDR3 sequence reads: CASPRKPVRAGELFF. The CDR3 nucleotides read TGTGCCAGCCCCAGGAAGCCCGTCAGGGCCGGGGAGCTGTTTTTT.

The chain combines TRBV18 with TRBJ2-3, with unresolved D. There are 13 residues in the CDR3. Trimming pared 4 bases from V and 4 bases from J, leaving 9 bases between. Germline values: CDR1 KGHSH, CDR2 LQKENI. The CDR3 loop is CASSQDGPDTQYF. The CDR3 DNA is TGTGCCAGCTCACAAGACGGGCCAGATACGCAGTATTTT.

This clone has just a few counts. The CDR3 is CASSELGQINSPLHF. DNA of the CDR3: TGTGCCAGCAGTGAATTGGGACAGATCAATTCACCCCTCCACTTT. This sequence joins TRBV6-1 and TRBJ1-6, with 7 bases matching TRBD1. The CDR3 has 15 residues. CDR1 is MNHNS and CDR2 is SASEGT in the germline V gene. J gave up 7 bases and V 2 bases, and 5 bases lay outside the gene matches.